This T cell receptor (beta chain) came from a study of naive and memory T cell subsets. Study observations and caveats: Possibly reflecting memory cells re-expressing CD45RA, a few larger clonotypes occurred in naive repertoires, especially CD8.

The beta constant-region primer was an equimolar mix of two oligonucleotides covering TRBC1 and TRBC2. Four rounds of PCR amplified the ligated cDNA using nested alpha and beta constant-region primers plus SP2. Ligation attached a single-stranded oligonucleotide with a 12-nucleotide UMI and the SP2 primer to the cDNA 3' end. Each CDR3 protein is one row after TCRdb ran MiXCR on the UMI-ligation and nested PCR reads. The sample carries roughly 99,000 distinct CDR3 sequences, about 10% recorded once. Alpha and beta libraries were amplified separately from the second PCR onward. As for this clonotype: The target antigen is unknown.

From germline, CDR1 is MGHDK and CDR2 SYGVNS. Trimming left V 3 bases short and J 6 bases short, with 22 bases between. This CDR3 spans 17 amino acids. This TCR was sampled from a human donor in good health. J is TRBJ2-3 and V is TRBV25-1; D not resolved. Sequencing was done on a sample of naive CD4+ T cells from blood. CDR3 DNA sequence: TGTGCCAGCAGTGAGGGTTTCGGCAGCACATATGGGGATACGCAGTATTTT. Its protein product is CASSEGFGSTYGDTQYF.